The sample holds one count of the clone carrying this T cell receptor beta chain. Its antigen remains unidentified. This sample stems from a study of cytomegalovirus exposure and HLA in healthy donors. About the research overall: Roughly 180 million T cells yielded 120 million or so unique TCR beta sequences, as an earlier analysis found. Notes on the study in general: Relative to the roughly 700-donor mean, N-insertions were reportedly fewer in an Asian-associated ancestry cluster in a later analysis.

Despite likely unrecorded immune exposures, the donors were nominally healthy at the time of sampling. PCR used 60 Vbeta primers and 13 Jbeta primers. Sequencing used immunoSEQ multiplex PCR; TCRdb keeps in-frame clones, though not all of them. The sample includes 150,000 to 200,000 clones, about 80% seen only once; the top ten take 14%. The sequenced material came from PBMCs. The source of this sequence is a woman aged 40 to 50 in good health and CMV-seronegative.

CDR3 region: CASGWGNEQYF. CDR3 in DNA: TGTGCTAGTGGATGGGGCAACGAGCAGTACTTC. The chain recombines TRBV12-5 with TRBJ2-5; D might be TRBD1 (5 bases). Judging by the DNA end, TRBJ2-7 fits better; the J call may be wrong. CDR3 size: 11 residues. The V gene's germline CDR1 is LGHNT and CDR2 FRNRAP.